Following are 5 T cell receptor beta chains from one sample sequenced in a study of T-cell reconstitution after alpha-beta-depleted transplantation in children. Preparation of the TCRbeta library used unique molecular identifiers. MiXCR was run by TCRdb on the PCR reads, yielding one entry per CDR3 protein. The table has 670,000 or so distinct CDR3 sequences, roughly 14% seen once. The specimen was PBMCs, collected before TCRalphabeta/CD19-depleted stem cell transplant. The receptor set was obtained from a girl aged 2-10 years with congenital amegakaryocytic thrombocytopenia, due to receive a stem cell transplant.

The V call is TRBV18, the J call TRBJ1-1; TRBD1 matches at 8 bases. The CDR3 is made up of 15 amino acids. V lost 3 bases, J lost 1 base, and 4 bases stayed unmatched. Germline V CDR1 and CDR2: KGHSH, LQKENI. In nucleotides, the CDR3 is TGTGCCAGCTCACCGTCGGGACAGGCGAACACTGAAGCTTTCTTT. It codes for CASSPSGQANTEAFF.

This clonotype was seen many times. The chain combines TRBV5-1 with TRBJ2-3, with D perhaps TRBD1 (6 bases). CDR3 length: 15 amino acids. Trimming cost V 1 base and J 2 bases, with 11 bases left between them. Per germline, CDR1 SGHRS and CDR2 YFSETQ. The CDR3 region is CASSLFRDITDTQYF. CDR3 DNA sequence: TGCGCCAGCAGCTTGTTCCGGGACATCACAGATACGCAGTATTTT.

This clonotype was seen many times. The chain is built from TRBV29-1 and TRBJ1-2, with no clear D. This CDR3 contains 12 residues. The germline gives CDR1 SQVTM, CDR2 ANQGSEA. V was clipped by 4 bases and J by 0 bases, with 6 bases between them. CDR3 protein: CSVGETNYGYTF. Here the CDR3 DNA reads TGCAGCGTTGGCGAGACTAACTATGGCTACACCTTC.

In its sample, this clonotype was seen many times. The V and J genes are TRBV6-1 and TRBJ1-2; D remains ambiguous. Germline lookup yields CDR1 MNHNS and CDR2 SASEGT. The CDR3 length is 13 residues. Trimming took off 5 bases at V and 4 bases at J, with 11 bases between the two ends. The DNA of the CDR3 is TGTGCCAGCAGTAAAACGGACGGCTATGGCTACACCTTC. Encoded protein: CASSKTDGYGYTF.

Many counts were recorded for this clonotype. This sequence joins TRBV12-3 or TRBV12-4 and TRBJ2-5; the match to TRBD2 covers 8 bases. V lost 5 bases and J lost 0; bases outside the gene matches: 2. This CDR3 is built from 14 residues. The chain's CDR3 is CASSLREDQETQYF. The CDR3 nucleotides read TGTGCCAGCAGTCTGCGGGAGGACCAAGAGACCCAGTACTTC.